The entry below gives a single T cell receptor (beta chain) sequence along with its context. What it recognizes is unknown. This sample was taken from a study of cytomegalovirus exposure and HLA in healthy donors. Profiled with immunoSEQ multiplex PCR; TCRdb holds only in-frame clones, not every one. The sample has some 310,000 clones, approximately 88% seen once. The CDR3 length is 14 residues. V was clipped by 2 bases and J by 1 base, with 9 bases between them. The germline V gene encodes CDR1 SGHTA and CDR2 FQGNSA. Study-level results: Most observed TCR sequences were rare, whereas some public TCRs were detected in many donors. Published work reported that the classifier diagnosed cytomegalovirus status with high specificity and sensitivity.

The sequencing sample was made of PBMCs. The chain recombines TRBV7-2 with TRBJ2-7; perhaps TRBD1 as D (5 bases). This TCR derives from a man younger than 40 in good health and CMV-seronegative. CDR3 residues: CASSLQGKSYEQYF. The CDR3 DNA reads TGTGCCAGCAGCTTACAGGGCAAGTCCTACGAGCAGTACTTC.